Listed below are T cell receptor beta chains from one sample, sequenced in a study of T cells after yellow fever vaccination. TCRdb called the 5' RACE reads again in MiXCR, with one record for every CDR3 protein. The sample includes hundreds of thousands of distinct CDR3 sequences, approximately 12% of them seen just once. This material consisted of CD4+ T cells sorted from PBMCs, taken 15 days after the yellow fever booster vaccination. These receptors originate from a man between 18 and 35 years old who received the YFV17D yellow fever vaccine. Both conserved end residues are trimmed from each CDR3. Each record gives: J gene, V gene, CDR3 protein.

>TRBJ1-5|TRBV29-1
SVDGGINQPQH
>TRBJ1-1|TRBV7-9
ASSLGGSLDTEAF
>TRBJ2-1|TRBV5-1
ASSLGTSGNNEQF
>TRBJ2-2|TRBV10-3
AISDRGTTGELF
>TRBJ1-2|TRBV28
ASSSDGTAFRGYT
>TRBJ2-3|TRBV9
ASSVDLGTDTQY
>TRBJ1-4|TRBV7-2
ASSFTGVLGEKLF
>TRBJ1-3|TRBV9
ASSLTTVLGNTIY
>TRBJ2-3|TRBV7-2
ASSLGGPADTQY
>TRBJ2-1|TRBV9
ASSVEDSYSYNEQF
>TRBJ2-3|TRBV20-1
SAHNTGGDTQY
>TRBJ1-1|TRBV11-3
ASSFPLQGHLNTEAF
>TRBJ1-2|TRBV10-2
ASSVGGSYGYT
>TRBJ1-5|TRBV5-8
ASSWGDDQPQH
>TRBJ2-2|TRBV7-9
ASSLVLGSNTGELF
>TRBJ2-1|TRBV5-1
ASSLVAGYNEQF
>TRBJ2-5|TRBV9
ASSVGTGLQTQY
>TRBJ2-4|TRBV6-5
ASSSPGQGKNIQY
>TRBJ2-7|TRBV5-1
ASSLAGTDYEQY
>TRBJ1-1|TRBV5-1
ASSKEGVDTEAF
>TRBJ1-5|TRBV12-3/TRBV12-4
ASSKSTRQPQH
>TRBJ2-3|TRBV30
AWSVPGGGTDTQY
>TRBJ2-3|TRBV3-1
ASSQRTGRGDTQY
>TRBJ2-1|TRBV20-1
SGRQGKDEQF
>TRBJ2-1|TRBV6-2/TRBV6-3
ASRPGLAGGNEQF
>TRBJ1-5|TRBV24-1
ATSDFQGRPQH
>TRBJ2-3|TRBV5-1
ASSLDRAEGQY
>TRBJ1-2|TRBV10-3
AISADRTGGGYT
>TRBJ1-5|TRBV6-1
ASSEGVGQQPQH
>TRBJ1-2|TRBV29-1
SVAGLRGGYT
>TRBJ2-5|TRBV7-8
ASSWQLGSQETQY
>TRBJ1-1|TRBV12-3/TRBV12-4
ASSPGGKVAF
>TRBJ1-1|TRBV4-2
ASSQDVRLRGQGTEAF
>TRBJ2-4|TRBV5-1
ASSAATGDPITAKNIQY
>TRBJ2-1|TRBV7-6
ASSPEQGGYSYNEQF
>TRBJ1-5|TRBV7-2
ASSAQQGSEPQH
>TRBJ2-3|TRBV12-3/TRBV12-4
ASRPPGLETDTQY
>TRBJ2-1|TRBV7-3
ASSQRTSGDEQF
>TRBJ1-5|TRBV4-1
ASSQVIINQPQH
>TRBJ1-1|TRBV4-3
ASSLVSHANTEAF
>TRBJ1-4|TRBV4-3
ASSRGKDRGLYSGEKLF
>TRBJ2-1|TRBV24-1
ATSDLGGAGSYNEQF
>TRBJ2-5|TRBV5-1
ASSFGTAYQETQY
>TRBJ2-5|TRBV20-1
SAPTGGEETQY
>TRBJ1-2|TRBV5-6
ASSLKGQTYGYT
>TRBJ2-3|TRBV12-3/TRBV12-4
ASTHGTDTQY
>TRBJ1-3|TRBV5-1
ASSLEGHISGNTIY
>TRBJ2-7|TRBV6-2/TRBV6-3
ASSTGTSYEQY
>TRBJ2-2|TRBV20-1
SAWGRDRHTGELF
>TRBJ1-2|TRBV12-3/TRBV12-4
ASKGGAYYGYT
>TRBJ1-5|TRBV27
ASSRQGVGQPQH
>TRBJ2-1|TRBV11-3
ASSSRAGSYNEQF
>TRBJ1-3|TRBV20-1
SARVAGTGGNTIY
>TRBJ2-5|TRBV29-1
SGGRPPEETQY